This T cell receptor beta chain was recovered during a study of early T cells in non-severe SARS-CoV-2 infection (TCRdb year 2021). Looking at the study overall: TCR sequencing used bulk RNA from unsorted whole blood, so alpha and beta chains could not be paired.

Taken from cysteine to phenylalanine, the CDR3 has 12 residues. Just the 36-base CDR3 DNA is kept, in frame starting at base 1. CDR1 and CDR2, per the germline V gene, are MGHDK and SYGVNS. V is shortened by 6 bases, J by 4 bases, and the region joining them spans 7 bases. Overall study results and their limits: VDJdb matching was skewed toward anti-spike CD8 responses and likely underestimated virus-specific expansions, missing private and CD4 specificities.

Set within a cohort of healthcare workers in London, UK, this nested case-control study involved weekly PCR testing of nasopharyngeal swabs along with blood sampling. Between 23 and 31 March 2020, the week of the UK lockdown, healthcare workers were enrolled and then followed up weekly for as long as 16 weeks. This clonotype has at least ten counts. The antigen it binds to is not known. No base-level quality is on record; no much larger clone is a single base apart. The method behind the library was 5' RACE. The run used a NextSeq 500. The TCR library protocol attached unique molecular identifiers to individual cDNA molecules to correct for sequencing error and PCR bias. Sequencing covered both TCR alpha and beta chains, and within each sample the abundances of alpha and beta sequences were tightly co-correlated. The study's processing was this. Decombinator V4 was used to annotate TCR sequences for V gene, J gene and CDR3. TCRs were defined as expanded if a significant change between any two time points was detected under a Poisson model with p below 0.0001. TCR abundances were normalised to the total number of TCRs sequenced in each sample and reported as counts per million. MAIT TCRs were defined by TRAV1-2 paired with TRAJ12, TRAJ20 or TRAJ33, and iNKT TCRs by TRAV10 paired with TRAJ18. VDJdb, accessed 1 November 2021, was searched for CMV, EBV and SARS-CoV-2 annotated TCRs, excluding TCRs annotated for multiple antigens. Using fastp at Q25 and MiXCR, TCRdb reprocessed the public reads and kept productive beta chains. When rows share a CDR3 protein, they turn into one entry using the most common DNA and genes. The V and J calls reflect TCRdb's pipeline rather than the authors' work. A total of 25,000 to 35,000 distinct CDR3 sequences appear in this sample, 5% of them only once. The biggest ten clones account for less than 14% of the sample.

Sequencing was done on a sample of whole blood. The TCR originated in an adult who was a healthcare worker with PCR-confirmed SARS-CoV-2 infection or an uninfected control (not recorded which). The V gene is TRBV25-1 and the J gene is TRBJ1-3, with the D gene call left open. The DNA reads TGTGCCAGCAGCTTATCGGGAAACACCATATATTTT. This encodes CASSLSGNTIYF.